This is a list of T cell receptor beta chains from one sample in a study of patients and donors after allogeneic stem cell transplantation. TCRdb re-called the RT-PCR reads through MiXCR, storing one row per CDR3 protein. The table has approximately 200,000 distinct CDR3 sequences, roughly 38% seen once. Sequenced: blood, either unsorted or a sorted T cell fraction (not recorded which). These receptors were obtained from a human donor who was either an allogeneic HSCT recipient or a stem cell or donor lymphocyte infusion donor (not recorded which). It is not recorded whose cells these are; they may come from a transplant donor. The CDR3 runs from the conserved cysteine through the conserved F or W. Each record gives: D gene, J gene, V gene, clone size, CDR3 protein, CDR3 DNA. The D gene is left open where the match is weak. Only some rows state a clone size, as once, few, many or a class for expanded clones.

D gene: NA
J gene: TRBJ1-1
V gene: TRBV29-1
clone size: few
CDR3 protein: CSVEVDNTEAFF
CDR3 DNA: TGCAGCGTTGAAGTAGATAACACTGAAGCTTTCTTT

D gene: NA
J gene: TRBJ1-1
V gene: TRBV5-8
clone size: NA
CDR3 protein: CASSSRRWGNTEAFF
CDR3 DNA: TGTGCCAGCAGCTCTAGACGATGGGGGAACACTGAAGCTTTCTTT

D gene: NA
J gene: TRBJ1-1
V gene: TRBV4-3
clone size: few
CDR3 protein: CARNTEAFF
CDR3 DNA: TGCGCCAGGAACACTGAAGCTTTCTTT

D gene: NA
J gene: TRBJ1-5
V gene: TRBV20-1
clone size: few
CDR3 protein: CSASAASNQPQHF
CDR3 DNA: TGCAGTGCTAGTGCGGCCAGCAATCAGCCCCAGCATTTT

D gene: NA
J gene: TRBJ1-4
V gene: TRBV20-1
clone size: few
CDR3 protein: CSARASGGRLFF
CDR3 DNA: TGCAGTGCTAGGGCATCCGGGGGTCGACTGTTTTTT

D gene: NA
J gene: TRBJ2-1
V gene: TRBV19
clone size: NA
CDR3 protein: CASSFPGVSYNEQFF
CDR3 DNA: TGTGCCAGTAGTTTTCCAGGGGTGTCCTACAATGAGCAGTTCTTC

D gene: TRBD1
J gene: TRBJ1-4
V gene: TRBV5-1
clone size: NA
CDR3 protein: CASSTGQEGEKLFF
CDR3 DNA: TGCGCCAGCAGCACCGGACAGGAGGGAGAAAAACTGTTTTTT

D gene: TRBD1
J gene: TRBJ2-7
V gene: TRBV28
clone size: NA
CDR3 protein: CASSSGTEIYEQYF
CDR3 DNA: TGTGCCAGCAGCTCCGGGACAGAGATCTACGAGCAGTACTTC

D gene: NA
J gene: TRBJ1-1
V gene: TRBV5-1
clone size: NA
CDR3 protein: CASSLVIRPGYAEAFF
CDR3 DNA: TGCGCCAGCAGCTTGGTAATCCGCCCGGGGTATGCTGAAGCTTTCTTT

D gene: NA
J gene: TRBJ2-1
V gene: TRBV2
clone size: few
CDR3 protein: CASRRDRAYNEQFF
CDR3 DNA: TGTGCCAGCAGACGAGACAGAGCTTACAATGAGCAGTTCTTC

D gene: NA
J gene: TRBJ1-1
V gene: TRBV7-9
clone size: NA
CDR3 protein: CASSFEGRRTEAFF
CDR3 DNA: TGTGCCAGCAGCTTTGAAGGTCGGCGGACTGAAGCTTTCTTT

D gene: NA
J gene: TRBJ2-5
V gene: TRBV10-3
clone size: few
CDR3 protein: CAIKNGTQETQYF
CDR3 DNA: TGTGCCATCAAAAACGGCACCCAAGAGACCCAGTACTTC

D gene: TRBD2
J gene: TRBJ2-3
V gene: TRBV10-2
clone size: few
CDR3 protein: CASSAAGTMTDTQYF
CDR3 DNA: TGCGCCAGCAGTGCTGCCGGGACTATGACAGATACGCAGTATTTT

D gene: NA
J gene: TRBJ1-1
V gene: TRBV12-3/TRBV12-4
clone size: few
CDR3 protein: CASSLGDENTEAFF
CDR3 DNA: TGTGCCAGCAGTTTGGGGGACGAGAACACTGAAGCTTTCTTT

D gene: NA
J gene: TRBJ1-1
V gene: TRBV5-1
clone size: NA
CDR3 protein: CASSFWTEDTEAFF
CDR3 DNA: TGCGCCAGCAGCTTCTGGACGGAAGACACTGAAGCTTTCTTT

D gene: NA
J gene: TRBJ2-2
V gene: TRBV10-3
clone size: NA
CDR3 protein: CAISEGSNTGELFF
CDR3 DNA: TGTGCCATCAGTGAAGGGTCGAACACCGGGGAGCTGTTTTTT

D gene: TRBD2
J gene: TRBJ2-3
V gene: TRBV6-5
clone size: few
CDR3 protein: CASSLGLAGDTQYF
CDR3 DNA: TGTGCCAGCAGTTTGGGACTAGCGGGGGATACGCAGTATTTT

D gene: TRBD1
J gene: TRBJ1-3
V gene: TRBV7-8
clone size: few
CDR3 protein: CASSSRTGRGSGNTIYF
CDR3 DNA: TGTGCCAGCAGCTCCAGGACAGGGCGAGGATCTGGAAACACCATATATTTT

D gene: TRBD2
J gene: TRBJ2-7
V gene: TRBV29-1
clone size: NA
CDR3 protein: CSVDAGVEQYF
CDR3 DNA: TGCAGCGTTGACGCGGGGGTAGAGCAGTACTTC

D gene: NA
J gene: TRBJ2-5
V gene: TRBV5-1
clone size: NA
CDR3 protein: CASRRAPDEETQYF
CDR3 DNA: TGCGCCAGCAGGAGGGCCCCGGACGAGGAGACCCAGTACTTC

D gene: NA
J gene: TRBJ1-2
V gene: TRBV4-2
clone size: NA
CDR3 protein: CASSQEAAQPNYGYTF
CDR3 DNA: TGTGCCAGCAGCCAAGAAGCGGCACAGCCTAACTATGGCTACACCTTC

D gene: TRBD1
J gene: TRBJ1-2
V gene: TRBV6-2/TRBV6-3
clone size: few
CDR3 protein: CASSRQGRSGYTF
CDR3 DNA: TGTGCCAGCAGCAGACAGGGGCGATCTGGCTACACCTTC

D gene: NA
J gene: TRBJ2-1
V gene: TRBV18
clone size: few
CDR3 protein: CASSLSTNEQFF
CDR3 DNA: TGTGCCAGCTCCCTATCGACGAATGAGCAGTTCTTC

D gene: NA
J gene: TRBJ1-2
V gene: TRBV3-1
clone size: few
CDR3 protein: CASSQEPHGGYTF
CDR3 DNA: TGTGCCAGCAGCCAAGAGCCACACGGGGGCTACACCTTC

D gene: NA
J gene: TRBJ1-6
V gene: TRBV10-3
clone size: NA
CDR3 protein: CAISVVGDGSPLHF
CDR3 DNA: TGTGCCATCAGTGTGGTAGGGGATGGTTCACCCCTCCACTTT

D gene: NA
J gene: TRBJ1-5
V gene: TRBV7-2
clone size: NA
CDR3 protein: CASSPRGGKQPQHF
CDR3 DNA: TGTGCCAGCAGCCCTCGGGGAGGGAAACAGCCCCAGCATTTT

D gene: NA
J gene: TRBJ1-1
V gene: TRBV28
clone size: few
CDR3 protein: CASHHDRRMNTEAFF
CDR3 DNA: TGTGCCAGCCACCATGACCGACGGATGAACACTGAAGCTTTCTTT